This T cell receptor beta chain was obtained from a study of CXCR3-negative and CXCR3-positive naive CD8 T cells. Regarding the study as a whole: Naive cells positive for CXCR3 carried more hydrophobic TRB CDR3s than CXCR3-negative ones.

CDR3 length: 14 amino acids. The germline V gene encodes CDR1 MDHEN and CDR2 SYDVKM. Preparation of TRB cDNA libraries relied on 5' RACE carrying UMI labels. TCRdb reprocessed the 5' RACE reads, with one entry per CDR3 protein and no DNA. This sample's table has some 140,000 distinct CDR3 sequences. About this clonotype: No antigen is known for it.

The rearrangement links TRBV28 to TRBJ1-1; TCRdb reports TRBD1, a call that lacks DNA to check it against. This receptor was taken from a human donor in good health. Some clones in this sample may be carry-over from other donors' samples. The sample comprised naive CXCR3+ CD8+ T cells from blood. Subset defined: CD45RO-CCR7+CD27+CD95- naive CD8+ T cells expressing CXCR3 (TNR3+). The CDR3 loop reads CASSRGWDSSEAFF.